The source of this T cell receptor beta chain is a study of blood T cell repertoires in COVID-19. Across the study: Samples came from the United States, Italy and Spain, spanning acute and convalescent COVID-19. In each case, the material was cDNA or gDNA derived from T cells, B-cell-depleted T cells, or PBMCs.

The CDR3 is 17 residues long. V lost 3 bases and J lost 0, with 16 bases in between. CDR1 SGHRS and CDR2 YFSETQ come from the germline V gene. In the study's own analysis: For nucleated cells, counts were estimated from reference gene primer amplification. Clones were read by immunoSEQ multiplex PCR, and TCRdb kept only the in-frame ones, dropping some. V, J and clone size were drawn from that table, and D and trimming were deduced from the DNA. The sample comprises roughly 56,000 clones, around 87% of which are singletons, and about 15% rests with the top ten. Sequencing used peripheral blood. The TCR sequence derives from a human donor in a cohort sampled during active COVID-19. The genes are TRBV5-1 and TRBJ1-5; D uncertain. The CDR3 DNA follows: TGCGCCAGCAGCTCGAGGGCAGCTCCTAATAGCAATCAGCCCCAGCATTTT. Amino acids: CASSSRAAPNSNQPQHF.